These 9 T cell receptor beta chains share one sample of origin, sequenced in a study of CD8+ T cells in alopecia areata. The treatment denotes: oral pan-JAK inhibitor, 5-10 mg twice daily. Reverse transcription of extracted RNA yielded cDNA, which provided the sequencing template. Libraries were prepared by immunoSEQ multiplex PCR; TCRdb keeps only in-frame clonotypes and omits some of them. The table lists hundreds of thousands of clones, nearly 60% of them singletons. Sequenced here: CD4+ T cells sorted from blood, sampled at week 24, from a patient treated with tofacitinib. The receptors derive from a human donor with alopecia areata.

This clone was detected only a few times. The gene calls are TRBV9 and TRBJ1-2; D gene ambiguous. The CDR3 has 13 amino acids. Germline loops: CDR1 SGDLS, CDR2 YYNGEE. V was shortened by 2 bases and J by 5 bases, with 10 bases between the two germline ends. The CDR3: CASSVTSRYGYTF. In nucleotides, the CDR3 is TGTGCCAGCAGCGTTACCTCGAGGTATGGCTACACCTTC.

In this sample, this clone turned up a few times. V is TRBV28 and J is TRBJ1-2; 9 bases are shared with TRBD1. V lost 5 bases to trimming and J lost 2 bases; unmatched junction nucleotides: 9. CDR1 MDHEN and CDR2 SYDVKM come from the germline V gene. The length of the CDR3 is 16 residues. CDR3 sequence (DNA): TGTGCCAGCAGTCCAGGCGGGGACAGGGACAACTATGGCTACACCTTC. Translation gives CASSPGGDRDNYGYTF.

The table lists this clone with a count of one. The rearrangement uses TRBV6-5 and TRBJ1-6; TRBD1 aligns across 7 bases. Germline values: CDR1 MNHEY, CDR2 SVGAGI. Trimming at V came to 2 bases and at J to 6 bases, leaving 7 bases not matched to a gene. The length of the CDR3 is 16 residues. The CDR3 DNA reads TGTGCCAGCAGTTACACGGTCACAGGGGTTAATTCACCCCTCCACTTT. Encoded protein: CASSYTVTGVNSPLHF.

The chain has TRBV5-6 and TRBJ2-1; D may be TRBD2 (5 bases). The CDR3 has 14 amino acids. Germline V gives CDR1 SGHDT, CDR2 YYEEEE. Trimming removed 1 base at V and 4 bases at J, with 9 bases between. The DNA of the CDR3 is TGTGCCAGCAGCTTGTACGGAGGTTACAATGAGCAGTTCTTC. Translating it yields CASSLYGGYNEQFF. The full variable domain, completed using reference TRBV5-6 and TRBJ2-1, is DAGVTQSPTHLIKTRGQQVTLRCSPKSGHDTVSWYQQALGQGPQFIFQYYEEEERQRGNFPDRFSGHQFPNYSSELNVNALLLGDSALYLCASSLYGGYNEQFFGPGTRLTVL.

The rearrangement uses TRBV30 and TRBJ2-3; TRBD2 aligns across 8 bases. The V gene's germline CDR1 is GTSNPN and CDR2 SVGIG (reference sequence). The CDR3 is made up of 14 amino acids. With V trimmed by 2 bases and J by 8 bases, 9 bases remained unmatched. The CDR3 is CAWSPRGGGSTQYF. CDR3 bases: TGTGCCTGGAGTCCCCGTGGCGGGGGGAGTACGCAGTATTTT.

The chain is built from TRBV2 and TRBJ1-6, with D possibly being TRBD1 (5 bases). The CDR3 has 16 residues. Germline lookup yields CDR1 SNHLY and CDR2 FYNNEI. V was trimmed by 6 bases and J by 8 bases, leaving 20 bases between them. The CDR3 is CASSPPGGGTYSPLHF. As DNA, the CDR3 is TGTGCCAGCAGCCCCCCTGGAGGAGGGACTTATTCACCCCTCCACTTT. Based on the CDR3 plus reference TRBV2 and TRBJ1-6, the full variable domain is EPEVTQTPSHQVTQMGQEVILRCVPISNHLYFYWYRQILGQKVEFLVSFYNNEISEKSEIFDDQFSVERPDGSNFTLKIRSTKLEDSAMYFCASSPPGGGTYSPLHFGNGTRLTVT.

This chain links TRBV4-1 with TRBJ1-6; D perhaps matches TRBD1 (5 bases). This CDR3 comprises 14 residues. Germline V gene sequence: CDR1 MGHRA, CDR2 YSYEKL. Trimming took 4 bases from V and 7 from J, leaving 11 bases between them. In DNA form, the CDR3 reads TGCGCCAGCAGCCCTAGACAGAGAAATTCACCCCTCCACTTT. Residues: CASSPRQRNSPLHF.

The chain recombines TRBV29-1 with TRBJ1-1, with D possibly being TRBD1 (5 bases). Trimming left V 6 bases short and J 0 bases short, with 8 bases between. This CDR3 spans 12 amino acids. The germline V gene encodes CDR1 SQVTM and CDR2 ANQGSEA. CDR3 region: CSVLRVNTEAFF. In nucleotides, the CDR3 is TGCAGCGTCCTCAGGGTGAACACTGAAGCTTTCTTT.

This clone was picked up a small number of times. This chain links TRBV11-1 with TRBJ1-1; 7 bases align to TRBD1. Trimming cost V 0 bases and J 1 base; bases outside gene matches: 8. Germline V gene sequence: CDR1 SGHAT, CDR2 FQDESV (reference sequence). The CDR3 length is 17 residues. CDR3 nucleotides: TGTGCCAGCAGCTTAGCGCCAAGACAGGGACCGAACACTGAAGCTTTCTTT. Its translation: CASSLAPRQGPNTEAFF.